Sequencing of this T cell receptor beta chain was carried out in a study of TIL therapy for anti-PD-1-resistant metastatic lung cancer. Germline V gene lookup returns CDR1 SGHVS and CDR2 FQNEAQ. V was trimmed by 1 base and J by 2 bases, leaving 8 bases between them. The CDR3 totals 14 residues. Time point reported: pre-treatment sample, taken before nivolumab and TIL therapy. Most excised metastases sampled were pleural nodules or supraclavicular lymph nodes. This was the immunoSEQ v3 assay. Generated by immunoSEQ multiplex PCR, the TCRdb table keeps only in-frame clones and is missing some. Counted here are about 50,000 clones, 55% to 75% occurring once; the ten biggest clones make up 5.6%.

The J gene is TRBJ1-2, the V gene TRBV7-8; D possibly corresponds to TRBD1 (5 bases). The clonotype originates from a person aged 30 to 80 with non-small cell lung cancer. This specimen was tumor tissue, taken at baseline. The CDR3: CASSLDEGNYGYTF. The CDR3 DNA reads as TGTGCCAGCAGCTTAGACGAGGGGAACTATGGCTACACCTTC.